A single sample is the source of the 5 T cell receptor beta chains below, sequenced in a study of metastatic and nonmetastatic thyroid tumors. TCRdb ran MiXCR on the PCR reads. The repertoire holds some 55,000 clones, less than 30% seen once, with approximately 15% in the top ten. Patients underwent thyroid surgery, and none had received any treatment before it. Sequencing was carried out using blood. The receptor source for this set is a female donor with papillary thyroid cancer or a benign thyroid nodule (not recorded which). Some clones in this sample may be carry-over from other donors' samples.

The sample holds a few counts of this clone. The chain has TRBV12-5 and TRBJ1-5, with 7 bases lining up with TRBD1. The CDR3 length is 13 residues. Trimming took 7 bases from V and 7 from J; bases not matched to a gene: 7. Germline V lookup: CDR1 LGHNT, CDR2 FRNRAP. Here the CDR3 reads CASEQGYGQPQHF. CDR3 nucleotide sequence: TGTGCTAGTGAACAGGGGTATGGGCAGCCCCAGCATTTT.

CDR3 sequence (DNA): TGTGCCAGCAGTGAGGAGAGCACAGATACGCAGTATTTT. Translating gives CASSEESTDTQYF. The V call is TRBV6-1, the J call TRBJ2-3; D unresolved. CDR1 and CDR2 from the germline V gene are MNHNS and SASEGT. Between the trimmed V and J ends, which lost 3 bases and 0 bases, there was a span of 4 bases. The CDR3 contains 13 residues.

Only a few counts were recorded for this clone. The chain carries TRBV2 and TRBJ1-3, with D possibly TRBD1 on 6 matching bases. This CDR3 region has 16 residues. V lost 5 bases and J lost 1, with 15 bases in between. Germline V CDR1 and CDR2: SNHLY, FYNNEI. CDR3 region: CASSIRDTGSGNTIYF. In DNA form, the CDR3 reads TGTGCCAGCAGTATCCGGGACACAGGATCTGGAAACACCATATATTTT.

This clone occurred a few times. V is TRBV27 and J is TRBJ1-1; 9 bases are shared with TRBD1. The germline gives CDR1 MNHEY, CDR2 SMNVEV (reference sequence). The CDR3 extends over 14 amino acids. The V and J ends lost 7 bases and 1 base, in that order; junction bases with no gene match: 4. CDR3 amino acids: CASIRDRANTEAFF. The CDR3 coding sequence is TGTGCCAGCATTCGGGACAGGGCGAACACTGAAGCTTTCTTT.

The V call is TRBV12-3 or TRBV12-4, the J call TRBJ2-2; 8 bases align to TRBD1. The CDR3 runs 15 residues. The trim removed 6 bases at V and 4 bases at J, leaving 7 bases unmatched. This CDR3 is CASRGRQGSTGELFF. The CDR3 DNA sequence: TGTGCCAGCAGGGGTCGACAGGGGAGCACCGGGGAGCTGTTTTTT.